The clone carrying this TCR beta chain was found a few times. Its specificity is not known. The germline CDR1 and CDR2 sequences are GTSNPN and SVGIG (reference sequence). The V and J ends lost 1 base and 2 bases, in that order; junction bases with no gene match: 2. The CDR3 has 13 amino acids. This sample was included in a study of glioma-infiltrating T cells after dendritic cell vaccination. Study background: Autologous tumor lysate-pulsed dendritic cell vaccination was given between the early 2000s and the early 2010s. The vaccine used monocyte-derived dendritic cells pulsed overnight with autologous tumor lysate.

Up to about 2 ug genomic DNA was used for TCRB CDR3 amplification. The repertoire was sequenced with immunoSEQ multiplex PCR; TCRdb's copy has only in-frame clones and lacks some. This repertoire shows 80,000 to 100,000 clones, around 80% found once; its top ten account for 5.5% to 7%. Study-wide findings and caveats: Few patients contributed both blood and tumor specimens.

Material: blood, obtained before dendritic cell vaccination. This TCR derives from a human donor with glioblastoma. The chain uses TRBV30 and TRBJ2-7, with 7 bases that match TRBD2. CDR3 DNA sequence: TGTGCCTGGAGTGGCGGGAGTCCCTACGAGCAGTACTTC. It codes for CAWSGGSPYEQYF.